This TCR beta chain is drawn from a study of blood T cell repertoires in COVID-19. Study summary: Sites across the United States, Italy and Spain contributed samples from acute and convalescent COVID-19. PBMCs, B-cell-depleted T cells, or T cells were the source of the cDNA or gDNA that made up the material.

Original processing methods: For nucleated cells, counts were estimated from reference gene primer amplification. Profiled with immunoSEQ multiplex PCR; TCRdb holds only in-frame clones, not every one. The D gene and trimming were derived from the DNA, and the V and J assignments and clone size from that table. The data show some 250,000 clones, with 80% to 90% seen just once and roughly 2% held by the top ten. The CDR3 is made up of 15 amino acids. Trimming removed 0 bases from V and 4 bases from J, with 12 bases in between. Germline CDR1 and CDR2: KGHSH and LQKENI. The V call is TRBV18, the J call TRBJ1-1; D unresolved. The sample taken for sequencing was peripheral blood. The clonotype originates from a man aged 25 to 40 with active or convalescent COVID-19. The CDR3 spells CASSPPSGERTEAFF. Here the CDR3 DNA reads TGTGCCAGCTCACCACCGTCCGGGGAACGCACTGAAGCTTTCTTT.